This T cell receptor (beta chain) originates from a study of blood T cell repertoires in COVID-19. At the level of the study: The study drew acute and convalescent COVID-19 samples from the United States, Italy and Spain. PBMCs, B-cell-depleted T cells, or T cells were the source of the cDNA or gDNA that made up the material.

Original data processing: Amplified reference gene primers provided the basis for estimating nucleated cell counts. Generated by immunoSEQ multiplex PCR, the TCRdb table keeps only in-frame clones and is missing some. V, J and clone size are taken as reported in that table, and D and trimming were inferred from the DNA itself. This table has roughly 160,000 clones, roughly 87% appearing once. V gave up 0 bases and J gave up 3 bases, with 16 bases separating them. Germline loops: CDR1 SGHKS, CDR2 YYEKEE (reference sequence). The CDR3 is 17 residues long. The genes are TRBV5-5 and TRBJ2-1; D unclear. The TCR originated in a woman in her fifties or sixties who had recovered from COVID-19. Sequencing was carried out using peripheral blood. CDR3 sequence (DNA): TGTGCCAGCAGCTTGGAAGTAGCTAACCCAATCTACAATGAGCAGTTCTTC. Translation gives CASSLEVANPIYNEQFF. The complete variable domain, with remaining parts taken from reference TRBV5-5 and TRBJ2-1, reads DAGVTQSPTHLIKTRGQQVTLRCSPISGHKSVSWYQQVLGQGPQFIFQYYEKEERGRGNFPDRFSARQFPNYSSELNVNALLLGDSALYLCASSLEVANPIYNEQFFGPGTRLTVL.